This paragraph reports one T cell receptor beta chain. This clone was observed a single time. Its specific antigen is unknown. Within one base of it there is no much larger clone, and no base qualities were kept. This specimen belongs to a study of memory CD4+ T cells and cytomegalovirus serostatus (dated 2019 in TCRdb). Looking at the study overall: A total of roughly 35 healthy Belgian adults, of whom 9 were CMV seropositive and 24 were CMV seronegative, were included in the cohort. CD4+ memory TCRbeta repertoires of a Belgian cohort with known cytomegalovirus serostatus were sequenced in order to replicate a published TCR-based CMV serostatus classifier. Overall study outcomes, separate from this receptor: The results were interpreted as suggesting that the CMV-associated TCR signature is mostly present in the CD4+ memory repertoire. The original-framework classifier achieved a median bootstrapped AUC of approximately 0.96 with a 95% CI of 0.76-1.00 on the Belgian cohort. Only CD4+CD45RO+ memory cells were sequenced, in contrast to the original study, which included naive and memory CD4+ and CD8+ populations. Of around 150 previously reported CMV-associated TCRbeta sequences, about 72 appeared in the CD4+ memory repertoires, each in one to five individuals. CMV serostatus prediction reached a median bootstrapped AUC of 0.95 with the original framework and approximately 0.92 with a US-trained random forest.

The Quick-DNA Microprep Kit was used to extract genomic DNA from the sorted cells. TCRbeta DNA was amplified with the immunoSEQ hsTCRbeta kit following the manufacturer's protocol. TCRbeta libraries were sequenced on an Illumina MiSeq instrument. The authors' pipeline ran thus. After out-of-frame sequences were removed, 2 million to 2.5 million distinct TCRbeta sequences remained, averaging around 67,000 per individual. Each individual was scored using the number of around 150 previously reported CMV-associated TCRbeta sequences that the individual carried and the total number of productive distinct TCRbeta sequences. A beta-binomial model was reimplemented in Python, and random forests from scikit-learn, run with default parameters, were trained on data from the US cohort. Classifier performance on the Belgian cohort was summarized as median AUC with percentile confidence intervals over 10,000 bootstrap iterations. This immuneACCESS table, as held by TCRdb, lists in-frame sequences with V and J called but not all clones. Of the missing ones, under half trace to an unresolved V gene in checked studies; the others have no known cause. V and J calls and clone size come straight from that table; D and trimming were deduced from the DNA. The sample table holds about 48,000 clones, of which just under 80% were seen once. The ten largest clones capture 0.78% of the sample.

V is reduced by 2 bases and J by 5 bases, leaving a spacing of 12 bases between them. The CDR3 starts with the cysteine, ends with the phenylalanine, and has 14 residues. The kept DNA is CDR3 alone, 42 bases in frame from the first base. CDR1 is given as SGHDN and CDR2 as FVKESK, both from the germline V gene. Single viable CD3+CD4+CD8-CD45RO+ cells were sorted as memory CD4+ T cells on a FACSAria II. CMV serostatus was assessed using a Roche Elecsys assay, by which serum IgG against CMV pp150, pp28, p38 and p52 was detected. Following thawing, total CD4+ T cells were enriched through positive selection using CD4 magnetic microbeads. The samples came from a different study that was designed specifically to examine the CD4+ T cell memory repertoire. Peripheral blood mononuclear cells were isolated and cryopreserved according to standard operating procedures, and serum was stored at -80 degrees C. CD3-PerCP (BW264/56), CD4-APC (RPA-T4), CD45RO-PE (UCHT1) and CD8-Pacific Orange (3B5) antibodies were used for staining, and non-viable cells were excluded with Sytox blue.

The receptor chain draws on TRBV14 and TRBJ2-5; a tentative D call is TRBD1 (6 bases match). The sample consisted of memory CD4+ T cells from blood. This clonotype was obtained from an adult in good health and CMV-seronegative. The DNA sequence is as follows: TGTGCCAGCAGCCAACAAACAGGGCTCGAGACCCAGTACTTC. Translated, it gives CASSQQTGLETQYF.